The 6 T cell receptor beta chains presented below share a single source sample, sequenced in a study of T cells in Graves' hyperthyroidism and ophthalmopathy. RNA transcripts yielded amplified TCR beta CDR3 regions. HTBI primers were used for first-round RT-PCR of the TCR CDR3. Using its own MiXCR run on the multiplex PCR reads, TCRdb lists one record per CDR3 protein. The table includes about 160,000 distinct CDR3 sequences, 9.4% detected once. The specimen was blood. Receptors were obtained from a woman aged 18-35 years with Graves' hyperthyroidism that later progressed to Graves' ophthalmopathy.

This clonotype was seen at least ten times. The gene calls are TRBV2 and TRBJ1-6; no clear D. The CDR3 runs 15 residues. V was pared by 2 bases and J by 8 bases, with 13 bases between. The germline V gene has CDR1 SNHLY and CDR2 FYNNEI. CDR3 loop: CASSERAGRDSPLHF. The CDR3 DNA is TGTGCCAGCAGTGAACGGGCAGGTCGCGATTCACCCCTCCACTTT.

Ten or more counts support this clonotype. The gene calls are TRBV19 and TRBJ1-2; D ambiguous. Germline assignment: CDR1 LNHDA and CDR2 SQIVND (reference sequence). Trimming stripped 7 bases from V and 0 bases from J, with 9 bases between. The CDR3 extends over 13 amino acids. CDR3 region: CASIAGANYGYTF. CDR3 in DNA: TGTGCCAGTATTGCAGGAGCTAACTATGGCTACACCTTC.

This clonotype was detected many times. The genes are TRBV11-2 and TRBJ2-5; D tentatively fits TRBD1 or TRBD2 (5 bases each). Germline V lookup: CDR1 SGHAT, CDR2 FQNNGV. Trimming took 0 bases from V and 7 from J, leaving 12 bases between them. The CDR3 contains 14 residues. This CDR3 is CASSLDGARGTQYF. The DNA for the CDR3 is TGTGCCAGCAGCTTAGACGGGGCCCGGGGGACCCAGTACTTC.

This clonotype came up many times. The chain uses TRBV12-5 and TRBJ2-3; TRBD1 matches at 7 bases. CDR3 size: 20 residues. CDR1 is LGHNT and CDR2 is FRNRAP in the germline V gene. V gave up 1 base and J gave up 0 bases; unmatched junction bases: 16. The CDR3, as DNA: TGTGCTAGTGGTTTGGCACAACGAAGGGGGCAGACTTCAAGCACAGATACGCAGTATTTT. Translating gives CASGLAQRRGQTSSTDTQYF.

The sample holds many counts of this clonotype. The chain combines TRBV20-1 with TRBJ1-4; 8 bases are shared with TRBD1. The V and J ends lost 5 bases and 2 bases, in that order; junction bases with no gene match: 7. CDR3 length equals 15 residues. Germline CDR1 reads DFQATT; CDR2 reads SNEGSKA (reference sequence). The CDR3 coding sequence is TGCAGTGCTCCAACAGGGGGACCCACTAATGAAAAACTGTTTTTT. The encoded protein is CSAPTGGPTNEKLFF.

This clonotype occurred many times. The chain carries TRBV2 and TRBJ2-7, with 7 positions matching TRBD2. CDR1 and CDR2 (germline): SNHLY, FYNNEI. Unmatched junction bases numbered 4, after V lost 7 bases and J lost 4 bases. There are 12 residues in the CDR3. The CDR3 DNA follows: TGTGCCAGCACCGGGACTAAATACGAGCAGTACTTC. Its translation: CASTGTKYEQYF.